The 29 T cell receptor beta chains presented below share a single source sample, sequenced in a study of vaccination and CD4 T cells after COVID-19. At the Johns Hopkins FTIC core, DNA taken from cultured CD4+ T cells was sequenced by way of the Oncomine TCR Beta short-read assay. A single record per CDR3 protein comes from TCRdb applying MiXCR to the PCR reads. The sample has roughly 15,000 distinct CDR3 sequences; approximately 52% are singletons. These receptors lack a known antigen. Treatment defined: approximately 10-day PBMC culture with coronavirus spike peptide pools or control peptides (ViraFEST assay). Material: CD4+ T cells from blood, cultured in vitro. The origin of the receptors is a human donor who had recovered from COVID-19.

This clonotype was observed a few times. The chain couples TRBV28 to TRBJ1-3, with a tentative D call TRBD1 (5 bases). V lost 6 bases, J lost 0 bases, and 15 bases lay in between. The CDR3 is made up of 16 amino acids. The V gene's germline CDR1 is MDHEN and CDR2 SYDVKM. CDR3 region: CASRNGGTLSGNTIYF. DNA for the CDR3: TGTGCCAGCAGAAACGGCGGGACTCTCTCTGGAAACACCATATATTTT.

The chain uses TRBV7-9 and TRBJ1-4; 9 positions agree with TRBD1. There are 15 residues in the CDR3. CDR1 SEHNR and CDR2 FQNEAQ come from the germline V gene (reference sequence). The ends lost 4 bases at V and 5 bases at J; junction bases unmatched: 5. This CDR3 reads CASSSPGTGNEKLFF. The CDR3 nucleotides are TGTGCCAGCAGCTCGCCGGGGACAGGGAATGAAAAACTGTTTTTT.

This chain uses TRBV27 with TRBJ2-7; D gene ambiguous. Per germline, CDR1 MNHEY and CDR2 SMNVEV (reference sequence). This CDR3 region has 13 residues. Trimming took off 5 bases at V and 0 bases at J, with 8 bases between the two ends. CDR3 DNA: TGTGCCAGCAGTCCCCCCCACTCCTACGAGCAGTACTTC. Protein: CASSPPHSYEQYF.

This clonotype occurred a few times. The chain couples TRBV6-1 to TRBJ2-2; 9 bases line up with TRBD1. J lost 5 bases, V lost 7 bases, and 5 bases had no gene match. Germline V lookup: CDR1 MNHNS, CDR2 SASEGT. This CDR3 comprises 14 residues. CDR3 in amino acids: CASTRTGETGELFF. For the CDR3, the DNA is TGTGCCAGCACCCGGACAGGGGAAACCGGGGAGCTGTTTTTT.

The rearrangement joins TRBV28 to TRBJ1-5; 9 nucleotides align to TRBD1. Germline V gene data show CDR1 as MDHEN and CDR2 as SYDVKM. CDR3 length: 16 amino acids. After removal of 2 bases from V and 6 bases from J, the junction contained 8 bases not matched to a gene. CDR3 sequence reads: CASSLKYRGHVQPQHF. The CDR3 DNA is TGTGCCAGCAGTTTAAAGTACAGGGGGCATGTTCAGCCCCAGCATTTT. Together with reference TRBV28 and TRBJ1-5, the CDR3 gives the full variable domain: DVKVTQSSRYLVKRTGEKVFLECVQDMDHENMFWYRQDPGLGLRLIYFSYDVKMKEKGDIPEGYSVSREKKERFSLILESASTNQTSMYLCASSLKYRGHVQPQHFGDGTRLSIL.

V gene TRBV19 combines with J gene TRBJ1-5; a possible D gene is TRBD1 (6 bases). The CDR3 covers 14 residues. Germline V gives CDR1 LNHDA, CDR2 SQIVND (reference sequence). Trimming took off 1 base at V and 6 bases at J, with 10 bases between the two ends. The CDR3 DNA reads TGTGCCAGTAGTATAGTGGACAGCGGTCAGCCCCAGCATTTT. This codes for CASSIVDSGQPQHF.

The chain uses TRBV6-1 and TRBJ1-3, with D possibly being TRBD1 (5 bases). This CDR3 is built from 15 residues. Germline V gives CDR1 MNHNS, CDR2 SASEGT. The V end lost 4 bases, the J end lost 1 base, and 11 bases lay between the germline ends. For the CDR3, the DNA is TGTGCCAGCAGTGTCCAGGGAGGGTCTGGAAACACCATATATTTT. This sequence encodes CASSVQGGSGNTIYF.

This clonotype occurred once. The CDR3 sequence: CASSEISGRQETQYF. The CDR3 DNA sequence: TGTGCCAGCAGTGAAATAAGCGGGAGACAAGAGACCCAGTACTTC. V gene TRBV2 combines with J gene TRBJ2-5; 8 bases map to TRBD2. Germline lookup yields CDR1 SNHLY and CDR2 FYNNEI. J gave up 2 bases and V 2 bases, and 4 bases lay outside the gene matches. The length of the CDR3 is 15 residues.

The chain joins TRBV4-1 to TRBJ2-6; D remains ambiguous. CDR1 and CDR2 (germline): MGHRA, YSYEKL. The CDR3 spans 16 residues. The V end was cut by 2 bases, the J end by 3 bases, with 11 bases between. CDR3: CASSQHYRVGANVLTF. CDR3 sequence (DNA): TGCGCCAGCAGCCAACATTACCGGGTTGGGGCCAACGTCCTGACTTTC.

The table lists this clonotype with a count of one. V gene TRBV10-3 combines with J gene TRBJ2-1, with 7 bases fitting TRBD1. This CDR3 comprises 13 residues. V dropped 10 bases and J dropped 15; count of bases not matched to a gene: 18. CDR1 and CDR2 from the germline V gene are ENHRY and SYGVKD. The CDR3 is CASRIRTGASSFF. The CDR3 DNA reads TGTGCCAGCAGGATACGAACAGGGGCTAGTTCGTTCTTC.

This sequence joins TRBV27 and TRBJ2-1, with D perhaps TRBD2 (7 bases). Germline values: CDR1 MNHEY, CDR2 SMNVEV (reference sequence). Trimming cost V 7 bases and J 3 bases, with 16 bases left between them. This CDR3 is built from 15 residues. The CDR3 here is CASTPGAGVYNEQFF. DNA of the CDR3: TGTGCCAGCACTCCAGGGGCGGGAGTCTACAATGAGCAGTTCTTC.

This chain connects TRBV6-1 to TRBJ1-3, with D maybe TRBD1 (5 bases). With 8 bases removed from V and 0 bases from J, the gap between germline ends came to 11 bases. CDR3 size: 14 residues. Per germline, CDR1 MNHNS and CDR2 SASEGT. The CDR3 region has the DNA TGTGCCAGCTCGGGACCCCTCTCTGGAAACACCATATATTTT. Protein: CASSGPLSGNTIYF.

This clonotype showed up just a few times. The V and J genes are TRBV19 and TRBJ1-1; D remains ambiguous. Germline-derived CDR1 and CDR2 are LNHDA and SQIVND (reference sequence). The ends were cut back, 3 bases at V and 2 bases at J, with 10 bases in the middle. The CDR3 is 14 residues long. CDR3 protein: CASSIQALNTEAFF. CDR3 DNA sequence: TGTGCCAGTAGTATCCAGGCCCTAAACACTGAAGCTTTCTTT. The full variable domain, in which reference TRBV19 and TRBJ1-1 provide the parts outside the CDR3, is DGGITQSPKYLFRKEGQNVTLSCEQNLNHDAMYWYRQDPGQGLRLIYYSQIVNDFQKGDIAEGYSVSREKKESFPLTVTSAQKNPTAFYLCASSIQALNTEAFFGQGTRLTVV.

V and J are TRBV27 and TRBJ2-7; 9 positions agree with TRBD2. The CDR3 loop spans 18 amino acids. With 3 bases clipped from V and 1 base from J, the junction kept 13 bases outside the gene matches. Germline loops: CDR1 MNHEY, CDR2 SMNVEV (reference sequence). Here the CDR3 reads CASSFRMVAGVGSYEQYF. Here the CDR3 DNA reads TGTGCCAGCAGTTTTAGGATGGTAGCGGGAGTAGGATCCTACGAGCAGTACTTC.

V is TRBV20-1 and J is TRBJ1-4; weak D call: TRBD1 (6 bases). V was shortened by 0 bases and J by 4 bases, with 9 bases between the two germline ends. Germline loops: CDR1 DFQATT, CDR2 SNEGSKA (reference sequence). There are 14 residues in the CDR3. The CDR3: CSARDPGVNEKLFF. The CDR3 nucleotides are TGCAGTGCTAGAGATCCAGGGGTTAATGAAAAACTGTTTTTT.

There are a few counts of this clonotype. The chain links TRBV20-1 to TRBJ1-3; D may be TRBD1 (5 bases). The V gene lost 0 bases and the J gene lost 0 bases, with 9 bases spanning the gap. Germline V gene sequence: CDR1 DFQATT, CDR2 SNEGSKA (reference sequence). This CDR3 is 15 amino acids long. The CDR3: CSARDMGGSGNTIYF. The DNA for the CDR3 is TGCAGTGCTAGAGATATGGGGGGCTCTGGAAACACCATATATTTT.

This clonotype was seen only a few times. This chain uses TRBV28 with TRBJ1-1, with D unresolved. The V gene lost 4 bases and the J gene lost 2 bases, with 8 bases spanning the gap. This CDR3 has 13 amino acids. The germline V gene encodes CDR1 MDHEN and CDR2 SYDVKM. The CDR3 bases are TGTGCCAGCAGTTCAGGCCAAAACACTGAAGCTTTCTTT. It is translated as CASSSGQNTEAFF.

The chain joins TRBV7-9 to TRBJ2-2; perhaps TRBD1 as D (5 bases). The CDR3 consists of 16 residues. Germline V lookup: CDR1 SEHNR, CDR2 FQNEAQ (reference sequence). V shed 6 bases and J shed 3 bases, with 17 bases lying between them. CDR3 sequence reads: CASSPTNFRDTGELFF. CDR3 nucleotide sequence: TGTGCCAGCAGTCCAACGAACTTCAGGGACACCGGGGAGCTGTTTTTT.

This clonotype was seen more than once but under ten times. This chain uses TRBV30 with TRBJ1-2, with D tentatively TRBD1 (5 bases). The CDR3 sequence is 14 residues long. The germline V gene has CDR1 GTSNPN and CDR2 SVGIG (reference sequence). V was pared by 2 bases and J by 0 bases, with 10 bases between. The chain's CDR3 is CAWSRDRTNYGYTF. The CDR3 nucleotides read TGTGCCTGGAGTCGGGACCGGACTAACTATGGCTACACCTTC.

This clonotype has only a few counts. The DNA of the CDR3 is TGTGCCAGTAGCCCCAGGGCCCAGAGCATCTACGAGCAGTACTTC. As protein: CASSPRAQSIYEQYF. The chain uses TRBV19 and TRBJ2-7, with D possibly being TRBD1 (5 bases). CDR3 length: 15 amino acids. V shed 6 bases and J shed 3 bases, with 18 bases lying between them. From germline, CDR1 is LNHDA and CDR2 SQIVND (reference sequence).

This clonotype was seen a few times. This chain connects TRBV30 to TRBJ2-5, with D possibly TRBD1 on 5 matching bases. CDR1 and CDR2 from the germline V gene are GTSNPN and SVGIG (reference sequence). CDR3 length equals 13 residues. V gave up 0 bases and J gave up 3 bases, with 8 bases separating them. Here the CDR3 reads CAWSVIGEETQYF. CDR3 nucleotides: TGTGCCTGGAGTGTGATAGGGGAAGAGACCCAGTACTTC.

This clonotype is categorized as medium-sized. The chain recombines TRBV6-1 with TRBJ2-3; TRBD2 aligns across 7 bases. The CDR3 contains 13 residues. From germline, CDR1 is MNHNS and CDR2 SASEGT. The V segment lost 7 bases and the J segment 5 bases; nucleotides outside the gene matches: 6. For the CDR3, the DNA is TGTGCCAGCAAGCGGGACGAAGGAGATACGCAGTATTTT. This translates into CASKRDEGDTQYF.

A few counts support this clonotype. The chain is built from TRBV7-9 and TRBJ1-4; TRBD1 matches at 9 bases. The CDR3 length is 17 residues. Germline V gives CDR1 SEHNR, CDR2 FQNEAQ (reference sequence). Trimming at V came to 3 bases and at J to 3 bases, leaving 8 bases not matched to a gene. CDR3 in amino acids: CASSFGQGIRPNEKLFF. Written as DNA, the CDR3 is TGTGCCAGCAGCTTTGGACAGGGGATCAGGCCTAATGAAAAACTGTTTTTT.

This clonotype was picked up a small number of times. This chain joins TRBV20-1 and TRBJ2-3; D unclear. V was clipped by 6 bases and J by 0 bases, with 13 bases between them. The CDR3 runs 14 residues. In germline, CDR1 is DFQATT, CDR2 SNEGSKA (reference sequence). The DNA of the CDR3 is TGCAGTGCCCCCCCGACGCGTAGCACAGATACGCAGTATTTT. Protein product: CSAPPTRSTDTQYF.

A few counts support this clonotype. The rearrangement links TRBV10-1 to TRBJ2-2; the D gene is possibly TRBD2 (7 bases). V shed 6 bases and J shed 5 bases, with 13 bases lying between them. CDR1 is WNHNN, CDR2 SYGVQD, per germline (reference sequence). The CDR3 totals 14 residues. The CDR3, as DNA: TGCGCCAGCAGAGCGGGACAAGCAACCGGGGAGCTGTTTTTT. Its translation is CASRAGQATGELFF.

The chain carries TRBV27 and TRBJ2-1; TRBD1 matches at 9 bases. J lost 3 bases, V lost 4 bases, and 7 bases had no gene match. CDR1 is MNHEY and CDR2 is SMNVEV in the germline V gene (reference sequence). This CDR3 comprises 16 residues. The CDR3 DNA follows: TGTGCCAGCAGTTCCGGACAGGGGATACTCTACAATGAGCAGTTCTTC. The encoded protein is CASSSGQGILYNEQFF.

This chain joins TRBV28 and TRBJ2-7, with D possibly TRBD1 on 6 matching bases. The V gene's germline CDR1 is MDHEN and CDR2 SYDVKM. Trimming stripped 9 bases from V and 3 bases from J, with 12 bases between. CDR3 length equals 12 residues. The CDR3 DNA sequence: TGTGCCAGTGGACAGTTCCTCTACGAGCAGTACTTC. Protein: CASGQFLYEQYF.

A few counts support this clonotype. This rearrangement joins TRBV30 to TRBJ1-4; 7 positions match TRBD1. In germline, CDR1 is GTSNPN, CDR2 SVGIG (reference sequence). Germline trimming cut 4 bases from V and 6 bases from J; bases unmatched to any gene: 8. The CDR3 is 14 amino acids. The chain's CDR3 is CAWTPGTEDEKLFF. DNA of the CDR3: TGTGCCTGGACCCCCGGGACAGAGGATGAAAAACTGTTTTTT. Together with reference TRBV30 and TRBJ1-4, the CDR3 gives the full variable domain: SQTIHQWPATLVQPVGSPLSLECTVEGTSNPNLYWYRQAAGRGLQLLFYSVGIGQISSEVPQNLSASRPQDRQFILSSKKLLLSDSGFYLCAWTPGTEDEKLFFGSGTQLSVL.

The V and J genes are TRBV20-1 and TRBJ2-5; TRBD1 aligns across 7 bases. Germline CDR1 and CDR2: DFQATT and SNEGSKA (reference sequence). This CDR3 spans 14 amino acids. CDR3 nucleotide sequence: TGCAGCGTTTTGGGCAGGGGACAGCAAGAGACCCAGTACTTC. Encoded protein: CSVLGRGQQETQYF.